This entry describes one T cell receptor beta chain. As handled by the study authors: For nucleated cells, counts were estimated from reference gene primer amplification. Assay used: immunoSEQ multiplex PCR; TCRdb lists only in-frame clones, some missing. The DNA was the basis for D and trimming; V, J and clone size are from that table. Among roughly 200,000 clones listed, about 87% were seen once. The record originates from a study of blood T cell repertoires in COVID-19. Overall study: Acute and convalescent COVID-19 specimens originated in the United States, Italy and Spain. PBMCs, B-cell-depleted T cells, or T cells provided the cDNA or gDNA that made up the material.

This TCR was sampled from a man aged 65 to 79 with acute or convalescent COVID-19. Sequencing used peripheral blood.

CDR3 sequence reads: CASSLKRQGNQPQHF. The DNA for the CDR3 is TGCGCCAGCAGCCTTAAACGACAGGGCAATCAGCCCCAGCATTTT. The chain is built from TRBV4-1 and TRBJ1-5, with D perhaps matching TRBD1 (6 bases). Germline V gene sequence: CDR1 MGHRA, CDR2 YSYEKL. Trimming cost V 4 bases and J 2 bases, with 12 bases left between them. The CDR3 is made up of 15 amino acids.